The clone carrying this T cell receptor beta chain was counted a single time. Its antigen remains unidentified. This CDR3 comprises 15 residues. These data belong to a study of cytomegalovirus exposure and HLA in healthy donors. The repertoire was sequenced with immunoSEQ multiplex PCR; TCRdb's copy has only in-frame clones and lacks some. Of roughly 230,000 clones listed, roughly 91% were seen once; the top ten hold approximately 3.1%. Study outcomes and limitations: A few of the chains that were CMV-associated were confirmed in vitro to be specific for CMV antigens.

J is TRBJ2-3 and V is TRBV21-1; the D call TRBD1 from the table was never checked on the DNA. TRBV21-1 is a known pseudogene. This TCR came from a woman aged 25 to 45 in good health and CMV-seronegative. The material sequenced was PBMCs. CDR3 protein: CASSSRTDSTDTQYF. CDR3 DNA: TGTGCCAGCAGCAGTCGGACAGATAGCACAGATACGCAGTATTTT.